This T cell receptor beta chain was identified in a study of spatial heterogeneity in lung cancer. Study results and caveats: Ubiquitous expanded tumor TCRs appeared in blood more at resection than follow-up.

From germline, CDR1 is LGHDT and CDR2 YNNKEL (reference sequence). After removal of 0 bases from V and 5 bases from J, the junction contained 15 bases not matched to a gene. The CDR3 extends over 19 amino acids. As for time point: sample taken at primary tumor resection. The donor population consisted of approximately 70 patients with untreated, early-stage non-small cell lung cancer. In each case, whole RNA from tumor, nontumor lung or frozen PBMC was sequenced unsorted. TCRdb re-called the 5' RACE reads with MiXCR, one entry per CDR3 protein. This sample carries tens of thousands of distinct CDR3 sequences, approximately 6.2% of them seen once, and the ten largest clones take around two fifths. This clonotype was observed many times. The antigen is undetermined.

Source: PBMCs, taken at surgery. The clonotype comes from a female donor with early-stage non-small cell lung cancer. The chain carries TRBV3-1 and TRBJ2-3, with 9 nucleotides matching TRBD2. The CDR3 DNA reads as TGTGCCAGCAGCCAAGAGTTCTTGTCGGCGGGGGGGCGTGGAGATACGCAGTATTTT. It codes for CASSQEFLSAGGRGDTQYF.